This T cell receptor (beta chain) appears in the sequencing data of a study of blood T cell repertoires in COVID-19. As for the study in general: Whether acute or convalescent, the COVID-19 samples came from the United States, Italy and Spain. T cells, B-cell-depleted T cells, or PBMCs supplied cDNA or gDNA.

Study processing details: Amplification of reference gene primers was used by the study to estimate nucleated cell counts. TCRdb's table, derived via immunoSEQ multiplex PCR, lists solely in-frame clones and lacks some. V and J calls and clone size are copied from that table; D and trimming were computed from the DNA. The sample lists some 15,000 clones; around 90% were seen once. Germline CDR1 and CDR2: DFQATT and SNEGSKA (reference sequence). Trimming left V 3 bases short and J 7 bases short, with 13 bases between. CDR3 length: 14 amino acids. Sample: peripheral blood. The chain has TRBV20-1 and TRBJ1-6, with a weak D call TRBD1 (5 bases). This TCR was sampled from a human donor in a cohort sampled during active COVID-19. CDR3 in amino acids: CSASSGDGNSPLHF. CDR3 in DNA: TGCAGTGCTAGTTCGGGGGACGGAAATTCACCCCTCCACTTT.